These T cell receptor beta chains were read from a single sample in a study of CD8 T cells in ankylosing spondylitis. TCRdb recomputed calls from the 5' RACE reads with MiXCR, one row per CDR3 protein. The table includes 400,000 to 450,000 distinct CDR3 sequences, roughly a sixth detected once. Sequenced material: blood, either unsorted or a sorted T cell fraction (not recorded which). All receptors derive from a male donor with ankylosing spondylitis. CDR3s include the opening cysteine and the closing phenylalanine or tryptophan. D genes are given only for firm matches. The size field is filled for only some rows; it gives once, few, many or a size class.

v_gene: TRBV29-1; j_gene: TRBJ2-5; abundance: few; len: 13; d_gene: -; CDR3aa: CSVAPQLQETQYF; CDR3nt: TGCAGCGTTGCGCCCCAGCTCCAGGAGACCCAGTACTTC
v_gene: TRBV5-1; j_gene: TRBJ1-2; abundance: few; len: 15; d_gene: -; CDR3aa: CASSGNSGTNYGYTF; CDR3nt: TGCGCCAGCAGCGGAAACAGCGGTACTAACTATGGCTACACCTTC
v_gene: TRBV7-9; j_gene: TRBJ1-4; abundance: -; len: 15; d_gene: -; CDR3aa: CASSLGVTRNEKLFF; CDR3nt: TGTGCCAGCAGCTTAGGTGTGACACGGAATGAAAAACTGTTTTTT
v_gene: TRBV7-8; j_gene: TRBJ2-7; abundance: few; len: 15; d_gene: -; CDR3aa: CASSLQTSGPYEQYF; CDR3nt: TGTGCCAGCAGCTTACAAACATCGGGCCCCTACGAGCAGTACTTC
v_gene: TRBV5-1; j_gene: TRBJ1-1; abundance: few; len: 15; d_gene: TRBD1; CDR3aa: CASRGQVGMNTEAFF; CDR3nt: TGCGCCAGCAGAGGACAGGTAGGGATGAACACTGAAGCTTTCTTT
v_gene: TRBV15; j_gene: TRBJ2-4; abundance: few; len: 16; d_gene: -; CDR3aa: CATSRAADGAKNIQYF; CDR3nt: TGTGCCACCAGCAGAGCGGCGGACGGAGCCAAAAACATTCAGTACTTC
v_gene: TRBV18; j_gene: TRBJ2-3; abundance: -; len: 15; d_gene: -; CDR3aa: CASSPPNGVLNTQYF; CDR3nt: TGTGCCAGCTCACCACCGAACGGCGTTCTGAATACGCAGTATTTT
v_gene: TRBV6-2/TRBV6-3; j_gene: TRBJ2-7; abundance: few; len: 15; d_gene: -; CDR3aa: CASNLGQGWMYEQYF; CDR3nt: TGTGCCAGCAACCTCGGGCAGGGCTGGATGTACGAGCAGTACTTC
v_gene: TRBV20-1; j_gene: TRBJ1-2; abundance: -; len: 15; d_gene: TRBD1; CDR3aa: CSAREYRGTNYVYTF; CDR3nt: TGCAGTGCTAGAGAGTACAGGGGCACCAACTATGTCTACACCTTC
v_gene: TRBV12-3/TRBV12-4; j_gene: TRBJ2-7; abundance: few; len: 16; d_gene: -; CDR3aa: CASSLGGTLSSYEQYF; CDR3nt: TGTGCCAGCAGTTTAGGCGGGACACTGAGCTCCTACGAGCAGTACTTC
v_gene: TRBV5-1; j_gene: TRBJ2-7; abundance: -; len: 18; d_gene: -; CDR3aa: CASSLGPPPPTGSYEQYF; CDR3nt: TGCGCCAGCAGCTTGGGCCCTCCCCCCCCCACCGGATCCTACGAGCAGTACTTC
v_gene: TRBV11-2; j_gene: TRBJ2-7; abundance: -; len: 15; d_gene: -; CDR3aa: CASSLQGGSAYEQYF; CDR3nt: TGTGCCAGCAGCTTACAGGGGGGCTCGGCATACGAGCAGTACTTC
v_gene: TRBV19; j_gene: TRBJ2-7; abundance: -; len: 15; d_gene: TRBD2; CDR3aa: CASSIVAGTRYEQYF; CDR3nt: TGTGCCAGTAGTATAGTAGCAGGGACTAGATACGAGCAGTACTTC
v_gene: TRBV28; j_gene: TRBJ1-6; abundance: few; len: 15; d_gene: -; CDR3aa: CASRPQRRDNSPLHF; CDR3nt: TGTGCCAGCAGACCCCAGAGGCGCGATAATTCACCCCTCCACTTT
v_gene: TRBV2; j_gene: TRBJ2-1; abundance: once; len: 13; d_gene: -; CDR3aa: CASSVPGHNEQFF; CDR3nt: TGTGCCAGCAGTGTCCCGGGGCACAATGAGCAGTTCTTC
v_gene: TRBV7-2; j_gene: TRBJ1-4; abundance: many; len: 13; d_gene: -; CDR3aa: CASSLVGNEKLFF; CDR3nt: TGTGCCAGCAGCTTAGTGGGTAATGAAAAACTGTTTTTT
v_gene: TRBV7-9; j_gene: TRBJ2-5; abundance: few; len: 14; d_gene: -; CDR3aa: CASSLATWQETQYF; CDR3nt: TGTGCCAGCAGCTTAGCGACATGGCAAGAGACCCAGTACTTC
v_gene: TRBV28; j_gene: TRBJ1-2; abundance: few; len: 17; d_gene: TRBD1; CDR3aa: CASSGGQGQGTRYGYTF; CDR3nt: TGTGCCAGCAGTGGGGGACAAGGACAGGGAACCCGCTATGGCTACACCTTC
v_gene: TRBV29-1; j_gene: TRBJ1-1; abundance: few; len: 11; d_gene: -; CDR3aa: CSVEQVDQAFF; CDR3nt: TGCAGCGTTGAACAGGTTGATCAAGCTTTCTTT
v_gene: TRBV2; j_gene: TRBJ1-6; abundance: -; len: 14; d_gene: TRBD1; CDR3aa: CASRWDRYNSPLHF; CDR3nt: TGTGCCAGCAGGTGGGACAGATATAATTCACCCCTCCACTTT
v_gene: TRBV4-1; j_gene: TRBJ2-7; abundance: few; len: 16; d_gene: TRBD2; CDR3aa: CASSQDLASGRPEQYF; CDR3nt: TGCGCCAGCAGCCAAGATCTAGCTAGCGGGAGGCCCGAGCAGTACTTC
v_gene: TRBV20-1; j_gene: TRBJ1-4; abundance: -; len: 15; d_gene: -; CDR3aa: CSARGATGSGEKLFF; CDR3nt: TGCAGTGCTAGAGGGGCGACAGGTAGTGGGGAAAAACTGTTTTTT
v_gene: TRBV7-2; j_gene: TRBJ1-2; abundance: few; len: 13; d_gene: TRBD1; CDR3aa: CASSWKQGHGYTF; CDR3nt: TGTGCCAGCAGCTGGAAACAGGGGCATGGCTACACCTTC
v_gene: TRBV20-1; j_gene: TRBJ2-7; abundance: -; len: 14; d_gene: -; CDR3aa: CSASSPSPTYEQYF; CDR3nt: TGCAGTGCTAGTTCTCCTAGTCCCACCTACGAGCAGTACTTC
v_gene: TRBV6-2/TRBV6-3; j_gene: TRBJ2-7; abundance: few; len: 12; d_gene: TRBD2; CDR3aa: CASSQRTSSQYF; CDR3nt: TGTGCCAGCAGCCAAAGGACTAGCTCCCAGTACTTC
v_gene: TRBV12-3/TRBV12-4; j_gene: TRBJ1-6; abundance: -; len: 16; d_gene: -; CDR3aa: CASSRGGANYNSPLHF; CDR3nt: TGTGCCAGCAGTAGGGGGGGGGCGAACTATAATTCACCCCTCCACTTT
v_gene: TRBV2; j_gene: TRBJ2-6; abundance: once; len: 15; d_gene: -; CDR3aa: CASSDGASGANVLTF; CDR3nt: TGTGCCAGCAGTGACGGGGCCTCTGGGGCCAACGTCCTGACTTTC
v_gene: TRBV6-5; j_gene: TRBJ1-2; abundance: few; len: 14; d_gene: -; CDR3aa: CASSSVSQNYGYTF; CDR3nt: TGTGCCAGCAGTTCAGTCTCTCAGAACTATGGCTACACCTTC
v_gene: TRBV7-8; j_gene: TRBJ2-7; abundance: few; len: 18; d_gene: TRBD2; CDR3aa: CASSSGDGLAGNYYEQYF; CDR3nt: TGTGCCAGCAGCTCCGGTGACGGACTAGCGGGGAACTACTACGAGCAGTACTTC
v_gene: TRBV6-2/TRBV6-3; j_gene: TRBJ2-1; abundance: -; len: 16; d_gene: -; CDR3aa: CASSYAPGTLYNEQFF; CDR3nt: TGTGCCAGCAGTTACGCCCCCGGGACATTGTACAATGAGCAGTTCTTC